This entry is about one TCR beta chain. The target antigen is unknown. This record comes from a study of T cells expressing NK-cell markers. At the level of the study: Sorted CD3+CD56+NKG2C+, CD3+CD56+NKG2C- and CD3+CD56-NKG2C+ T cells supplied TCR beta repertoires. Regarding the study as a whole: A few donors' CD3+CD56-NKG2C+ cells were dominated by the same clonotypes.

TCRdb reprocessed the 5' RACE reads and keeps a single row for each CDR3 protein, giving no DNA. This specimen shows 200,000 to 300,000 distinct CDR3 sequences; the ten leading clones hold roughly 4.2%. The CDR3 spans 13 residues. From germline, CDR1 is SGHTA and CDR2 FQGNSA. The TCR was taken from a woman between 18 and 70 years old in good health. Input material: blood T cells: a sorted CD56 or NKG2C T cell subset, CD4+ or CD8+ T cells, or bulk PBMC T cells (not recorded which). The chain carries TRBV7-2 and TRBJ1-5. CDR3 residues: CASSYDLDQPQHF.